Detailed here is one T cell receptor beta chain. This sample was included in a study of T cells after yellow fever vaccination. With 10 bases removed from V and 7 bases from J, the gap between germline ends came to 19 bases. CDR3 length: 13 residues. The V gene's germline CDR1 is MNHEY and CDR2 SVGEGT. Template-switching 5'RACE yielded the TCR cDNA; a universal primer site and UMIs were added in the process. TCRdb used MiXCR to reprocess the 5' RACE reads, holding one entry per CDR3 protein. The sample includes more than 350,000 distinct CDR3 sequences, more than 9% of them seen just once. The chain links TRBV6-2 or TRBV6-3 to TRBJ1-1, with no clear D. The sample here was PBMCs, taken on the day of the first yellow fever vaccination. This receptor was obtained from a man between 18 and 35 years old who received the YFV17D yellow fever vaccine. The DNA for the CDR3 is TGTGCCACCGCGCCGCGAGACGGGTATGAAGCTTTCTTT. As protein: CATAPRDGYEAFF.